This TCR beta chain comes out of a study of identical twins. Turning to this clonotype: The antigen is not known.

Study conclusions and caveats: Not following the same donors, the study drew its conclusions from cross-sectional statistical analysis. Insertion counts were lower in abundant cord blood beta clonotypes, a trend that memory repertoires did not show. Zero-insertion analyses might be partly confounded by invariant T cells like MAIT and iNKT. Recombination models fit unrelated individuals' TCR alpha sharing but underestimated twins'.

Germline CDR1 is MDHEN and CDR2 is SYDVKM. J gave up 1 base and V 3 bases, and 6 bases lay outside the gene matches. The CDR3 loop spans 16 amino acids. In TCRdb, the 5' RACE reads were re-called with MiXCR into one record per CDR3 protein. The table records about 240,000 distinct CDR3 sequences, roughly 10% of them present only once. This sequence originates from a man aged 50 to 60 in good health. Material for sequencing was memory T cells sorted from blood. This rearrangement joins TRBV28 to TRBJ2-3; TRBD1 agrees at 8 bases. The CDR3 region has the DNA TGTGCCAGCAGTTTGGCTGGACAGGGCCGCACAGATACGCAGTATTTT. This codes for CASSLAGQGRTDTQYF.